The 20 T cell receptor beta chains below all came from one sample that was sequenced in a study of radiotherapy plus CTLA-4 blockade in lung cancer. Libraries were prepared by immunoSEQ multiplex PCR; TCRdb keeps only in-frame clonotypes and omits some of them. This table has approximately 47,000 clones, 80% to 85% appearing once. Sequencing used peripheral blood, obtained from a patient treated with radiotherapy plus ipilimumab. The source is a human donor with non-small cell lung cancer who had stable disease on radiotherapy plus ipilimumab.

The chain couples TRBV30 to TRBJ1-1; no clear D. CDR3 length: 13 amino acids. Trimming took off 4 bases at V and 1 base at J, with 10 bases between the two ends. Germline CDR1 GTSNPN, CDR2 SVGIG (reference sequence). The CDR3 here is CAWTDTENTEAFF. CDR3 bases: TGTGCCTGGACAGACACCGAGAACACTGAAGCTTTCTTT.

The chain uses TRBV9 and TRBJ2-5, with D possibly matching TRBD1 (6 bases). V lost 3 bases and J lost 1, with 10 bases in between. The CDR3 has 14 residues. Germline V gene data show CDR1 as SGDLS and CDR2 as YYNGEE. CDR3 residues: CASSAPGAQETQYF. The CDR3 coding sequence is TGTGCCAGCAGCGCCCCAGGGGCCCAAGAGACCCAGTACTTC.

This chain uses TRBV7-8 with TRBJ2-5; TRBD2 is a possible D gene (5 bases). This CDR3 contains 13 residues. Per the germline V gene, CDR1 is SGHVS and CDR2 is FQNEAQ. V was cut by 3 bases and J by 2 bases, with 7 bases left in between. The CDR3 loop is CASSFPGQETQYF. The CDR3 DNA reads TGTGCCAGCAGCTTCCCGGGGCAAGAGACCCAGTACTTC.

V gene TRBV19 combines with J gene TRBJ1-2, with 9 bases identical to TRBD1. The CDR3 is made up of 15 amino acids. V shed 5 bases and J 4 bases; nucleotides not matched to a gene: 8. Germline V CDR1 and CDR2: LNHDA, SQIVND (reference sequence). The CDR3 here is CASSPDRGTGYGYTF. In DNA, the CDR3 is TGTGCCAGTAGTCCCGACAGGGGGACAGGCTATGGCTACACCTTC.

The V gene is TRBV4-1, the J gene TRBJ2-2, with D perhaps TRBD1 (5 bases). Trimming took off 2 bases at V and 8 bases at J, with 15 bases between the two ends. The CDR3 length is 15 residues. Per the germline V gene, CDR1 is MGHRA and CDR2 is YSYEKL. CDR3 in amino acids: CASSQPRAGPGELFF. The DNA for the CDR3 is TGCGCCAGCAGCCAACCAAGGGCAGGGCCTGGGGAGCTGTTTTTT.

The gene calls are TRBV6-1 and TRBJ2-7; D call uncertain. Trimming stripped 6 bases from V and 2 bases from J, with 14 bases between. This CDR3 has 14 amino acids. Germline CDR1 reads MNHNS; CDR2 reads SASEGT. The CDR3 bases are TGTGCCAGCAGATTGGGCCCAGCAACCTACGAGCAGTACTTC. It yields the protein CASRLGPATYEQYF.

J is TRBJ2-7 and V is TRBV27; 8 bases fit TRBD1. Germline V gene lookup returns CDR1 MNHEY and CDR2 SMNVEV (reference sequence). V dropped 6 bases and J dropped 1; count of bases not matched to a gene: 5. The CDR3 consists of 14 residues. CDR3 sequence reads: CASSLDRASYEQYF. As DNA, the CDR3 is TGTGCCAGCAGCTTGGACAGGGCATCCTACGAGCAGTACTTC.

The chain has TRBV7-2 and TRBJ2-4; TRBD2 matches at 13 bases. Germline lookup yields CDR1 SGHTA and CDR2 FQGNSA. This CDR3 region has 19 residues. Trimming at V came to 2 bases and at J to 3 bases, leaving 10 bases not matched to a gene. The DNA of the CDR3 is TGTGCCAGCAGCTTACGAGGACTAGCGGGAGAGGGGGTCAAAAACATTCAGTACTTC. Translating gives CASSLRGLAGEGVKNIQYF.

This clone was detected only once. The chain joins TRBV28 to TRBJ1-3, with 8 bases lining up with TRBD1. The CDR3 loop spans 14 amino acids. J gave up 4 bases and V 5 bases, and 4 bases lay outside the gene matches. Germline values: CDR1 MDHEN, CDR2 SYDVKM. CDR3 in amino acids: CASSDRGRGNTIYF. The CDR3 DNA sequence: TGTGCCAGCAGTGACAGGGGCCGCGGAAACACCATATATTTT. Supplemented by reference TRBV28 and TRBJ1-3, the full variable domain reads DVKVTQSSRYLVKRTGEKVFLECVQDMDHENMFWYRQDPGLGLRLIYFSYDVKMKEKGDIPEGYSVSREKKERFSLILESASTNQTSMYLCASSDRGRGNTIYFGEGSWLTVV.

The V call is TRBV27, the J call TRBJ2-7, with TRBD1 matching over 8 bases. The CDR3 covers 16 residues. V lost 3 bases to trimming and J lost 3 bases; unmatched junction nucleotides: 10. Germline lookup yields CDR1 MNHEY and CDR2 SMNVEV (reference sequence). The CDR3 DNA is TGTGCCAGCAGTTTGGCTTTTACAGGGGGAGGCTACGAGCAGTACTTC. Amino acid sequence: CASSLAFTGGGYEQYF.

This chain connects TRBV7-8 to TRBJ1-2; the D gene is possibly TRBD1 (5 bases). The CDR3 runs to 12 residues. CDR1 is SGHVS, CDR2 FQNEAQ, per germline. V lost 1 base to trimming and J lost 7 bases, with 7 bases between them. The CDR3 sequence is CASSLVGGGYTF. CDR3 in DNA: TGTGCCAGCAGCTTAGTGGGGGGTGGCTACACCTTC.

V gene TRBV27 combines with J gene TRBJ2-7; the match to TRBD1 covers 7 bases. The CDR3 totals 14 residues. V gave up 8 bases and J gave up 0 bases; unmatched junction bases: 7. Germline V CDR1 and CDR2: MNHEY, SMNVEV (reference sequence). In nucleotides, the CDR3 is TGTGCCAGCGGGACAGCACCTAGCTCCTACGAGCAGTACTTC. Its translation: CASGTAPSSYEQYF.

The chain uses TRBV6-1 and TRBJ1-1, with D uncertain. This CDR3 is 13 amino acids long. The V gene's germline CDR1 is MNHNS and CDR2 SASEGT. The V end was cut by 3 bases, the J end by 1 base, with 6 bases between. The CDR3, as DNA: TGTGCCAGCAGTGACCCAGGGAACACTGAAGCTTTCTTT. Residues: CASSDPGNTEAFF.

In nucleotides, the CDR3 is TGTGCCAGCAGCTTAGCAGGGGGACAGCCCCAGCATTTT. Translated: CASSLAGGQPQHF. The J gene is TRBJ1-5, the V gene TRBV7-2, with a weak D call TRBD1 (6 bases). Between the trimmed V and J ends, which lost 0 bases and 7 bases, there was a span of 7 bases. The CDR3 loop spans 13 amino acids. Germline loops: CDR1 SGHTA, CDR2 FQGNSA. The full variable domain, rest sourced from reference TRBV7-2 and TRBJ1-5, is GAGVSQSPSNKVTEKGKDVELRCDPISGHTALYWYRQSLGQGLEFLIYFQGNSAPDKSGLPSDRFSAERTGGSVSTLTIQRTQQEDSAVYLCASSLAGGQPQHFGDGTRLSIL.

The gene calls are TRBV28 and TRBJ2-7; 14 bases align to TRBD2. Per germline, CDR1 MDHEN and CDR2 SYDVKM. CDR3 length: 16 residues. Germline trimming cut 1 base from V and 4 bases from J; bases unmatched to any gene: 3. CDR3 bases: TGTGCCAGCAGTTTATTCGGGACTAGCGGGAGTTACGAGCAGTACTTC. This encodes CASSLFGTSGSYEQYF.

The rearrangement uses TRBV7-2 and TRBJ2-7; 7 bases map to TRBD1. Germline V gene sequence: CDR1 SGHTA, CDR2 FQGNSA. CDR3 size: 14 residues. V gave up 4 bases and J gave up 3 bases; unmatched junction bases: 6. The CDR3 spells CASSSRDRYYEQYF. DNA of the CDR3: TGTGCCAGCAGCTCCCGGGACAGATACTACGAGCAGTACTTC. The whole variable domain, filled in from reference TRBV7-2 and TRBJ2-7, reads GAGVSQSPSNKVTEKGKDVELRCDPISGHTALYWYRQSLGQGLEFLIYFQGNSAPDKSGLPSDRFSAERTGGSVSTLTIQRTQQEDSAVYLCASSSRDRYYEQYFGPGTRLTVT.

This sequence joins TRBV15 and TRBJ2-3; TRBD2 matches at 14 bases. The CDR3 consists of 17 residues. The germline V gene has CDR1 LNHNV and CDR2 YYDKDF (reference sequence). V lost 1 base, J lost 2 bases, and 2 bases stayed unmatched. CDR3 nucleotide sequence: TGTGCCACCAGCAGAGGACTAGCGGGAGGGTACACAGATACGCAGTATTTT. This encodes CATSRGLAGGYTDTQYF. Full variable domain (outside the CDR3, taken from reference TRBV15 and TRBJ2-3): DAMVIQNPRYQVTQFGKPVTLSCSQTLNHNVMYWYQQKSSQAPKLLFHYYDKDFNNEADTPDNFQSRRPNTSFCFLDIRSPGLGDTAMYLCATSRGLAGGYTDTQYFGPGTRLTVL.

CDR3 sequence: CASSLSPSGAQQPQHF. In nucleotides, the CDR3 is TGTGCCAGCAGCTTGAGTCCTAGCGGGGCCCAACAGCCCCAGCATTTT. The chain has TRBV5-6 and TRBJ1-5, with D possibly matching TRBD1 (5 bases). The germline V gene encodes CDR1 SGHDT and CDR2 YYEEEE. The V end was cut by 1 base, the J end by 7 bases, with 18 bases between. The CDR3 covers 16 residues.

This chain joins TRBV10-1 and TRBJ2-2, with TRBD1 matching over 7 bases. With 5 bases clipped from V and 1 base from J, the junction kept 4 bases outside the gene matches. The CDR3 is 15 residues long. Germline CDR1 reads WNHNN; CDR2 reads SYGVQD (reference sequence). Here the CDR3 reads CASSLRQGNTGELFF. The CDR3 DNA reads TGCGCCAGCAGTCTAAGACAGGGGAACACCGGGGAGCTGTTTTTT.

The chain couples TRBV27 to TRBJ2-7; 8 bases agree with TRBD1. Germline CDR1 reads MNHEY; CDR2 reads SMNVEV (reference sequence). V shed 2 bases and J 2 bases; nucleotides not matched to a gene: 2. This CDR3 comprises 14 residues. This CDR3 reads CASSLGTGAYEQYF. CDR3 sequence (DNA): TGTGCCAGCAGTTTAGGGACAGGCGCCTACGAGCAGTACTTC.